This passage covers 11 T cell receptor beta chains from one sample sequenced in a study of blood T cell repertoires in COVID-19. Only in-frame clones appear in the TCRdb table, and some are missing; sequencing was by immunoSEQ multiplex PCR. Of fewer than 500,000 clones listed, about nine tenths are singletons. The specimen was PBMCs or T cells enriched from blood (not recorded which). The source of these receptors is a woman in her late teens or twenties who had recovered from COVID-19.

CDR3 amino acids: CASSLRTGGGYTF. DNA of the CDR3: TGTGCCAGCAGCTTGAGGACAGGGGGTGGCTACACCTTC. This chain links TRBV11-2 with TRBJ1-2; 10 nucleotides agree with TRBD1. The junction had 2 bases not matched to a gene; V was cut back by 3 bases and J by 7 bases. CDR1 is SGHAT, CDR2 FQNNGV, per germline. The CDR3 sequence is 13 residues long. The variable domain in full, with the rest retrieved from reference TRBV11-2 and TRBJ1-2, is EAGVAQSPRYKIIEKRQSVAFWCNPISGHATLYWYQQILGQGPKLLIQFQNNGVVDDSQLPKDRFSAERLKGVDSTLKIQPAKLEDSAVYLCASSLRTGGGYTFGSGTRLTVV.

The genes are TRBV5-6 and TRBJ1-2, with no clear D. V shed 3 bases and J shed 4 bases, with 10 bases lying between them. The CDR3 runs 13 residues. Germline V gene sequence: CDR1 SGHDT, CDR2 YYEEEE. The CDR3 region is CASSSLVSYGYTF. CDR3 nucleotides: TGTGCCAGCAGCTCCCTAGTCTCCTATGGCTACACCTTC.

The chain couples TRBV4-1 to TRBJ2-2; a possible D gene is TRBD2 (6 bases). V lost 3 bases and J 8 bases, leaving 22 bases between the germline ends. CDR3 size: 17 residues. Germline V lookup: CDR1 MGHRA, CDR2 YSYEKL. CDR3 DNA: TGCGCCAGCAGCCAGCCCTCCGACGGAGGGTTAGGGGGGGAGCTGTTTTTT. It is translated as CASSQPSDGGLGGELFF.

This rearrangement joins TRBV24-1 to TRBJ2-1; a weak D match, TRBD1 (6 bases). The CDR3 is 16 residues long. Germline values: CDR1 KGHDR, CDR2 SFDVKD. The germline V and J ends were trimmed by 3 bases and 4 bases, with 15 bases remaining between them. The CDR3 loop reads CATSDIGQSTYNEQFF. As DNA, the CDR3 is TGTGCCACCAGTGATATTGGACAGAGCACATACAATGAGCAGTTCTTC.

This chain connects TRBV2 to TRBJ1-1, with TRBD1 identical over 7 bases. After removal of 6 bases from V and 0 bases from J, the junction contained 4 bases not matched to a gene. Germline CDR1 is SNHLY and CDR2 is FYNNEI. The CDR3 extends over 14 amino acids. For the CDR3, the DNA is TGTGCCAGCAGGGTGACAGGGATGAACACTGAAGCTTTCTTT. Encoded protein: CASRVTGMNTEAFF. Full variable domain (outside the CDR3, taken from reference TRBV2 and TRBJ1-1): EPEVTQTPSHQVTQMGQEVILRCVPISNHLYFYWYRQILGQKVEFLVSFYNNEISEKSEIFDDQFSVERPDGSNFTLKIRSTKLEDSAMYFCASRVTGMNTEAFFGQGTRLTVV.

The rearrangement joins TRBV27 to TRBJ1-2, with D perhaps TRBD1 (6 bases). V was shortened by 7 bases and J by 2 bases, with 11 bases between the two germline ends. The CDR3 is made up of 13 amino acids. Per germline, CDR1 MNHEY and CDR2 SMNVEV (reference sequence). CDR3 bases: TGTGCCAGCACCGATGACAGGAACTATGGCTACACCTTC. It yields the protein CASTDDRNYGYTF.

This clone was observed once. The chain links TRBV15 to TRBJ1-2, with unresolved D. The CDR3 contains 15 residues. The V gene's germline CDR1 is LNHNV and CDR2 YYDKDF (reference sequence). V lost 0 bases to trimming and J lost 1 base, with 9 bases between them. CDR3 sequence: CATSRDRGSNYGYTF. The CDR3 region has the DNA TGTGCCACCAGCAGAGATCGTGGGAGTAACTATGGCTACACCTTC.

The V call is TRBV5-1, the J call TRBJ2-7, with D unresolved. Germline values: CDR1 SGHRS, CDR2 YFSETQ. Trimming cost V 2 bases and J 0 bases, with 9 bases left between them. The CDR3 has 14 amino acids. The CDR3 spells CASSFLSSSYEQYF. The CDR3 DNA follows: TGCGCCAGCAGCTTCCTGAGTTCCTCCTACGAGCAGTACTTC.

V usage is TRBV29-1 and J usage is TRBJ2-6; 7 bases align to TRBD1. CDR1 SQVTM and CDR2 ANQGSEA come from the germline V gene. This CDR3 region has 15 residues. V gave up 6 bases and J gave up 4 bases; unmatched junction bases: 9. The CDR3 loop reads CSVSGQAAGANVLTF. The CDR3 DNA reads TGCAGCGTCTCCGGACAGGCAGCCGGGGCCAACGTCCTGACTTTC.

J is TRBJ2-7 and V is TRBV2; no firm D call. The V gene lost 7 bases and the J gene lost 6 bases, with 13 bases spanning the gap. CDR1 is SNHLY, CDR2 FYNNEI, per germline. The CDR3 has 12 residues. The CDR3 sequence: CASTRSFGEQYF. The CDR3 nucleotides read TGTGCCAGCACCCGGTCTTTCGGCGAGCAGTACTTC.

The genes are TRBV7-2 and TRBJ2-2; D is ambiguous. This CDR3 comprises 12 residues. V lost 3 bases and J lost 6, with 5 bases in between. CDR1 is SGHTA, CDR2 FQGNSA, per germline. The CDR3 sequence is CASSFGPGELFF. The DNA of the CDR3 is TGTGCCAGCAGCTTTGGCCCCGGGGAGCTGTTTTTT.